A selection of T cell receptor beta chains follows, all from one sample in a study of STAT5B mutations in CD4+ large granular lymphocyte leukemia. Clones were read by immunoSEQ multiplex PCR, and TCRdb kept only the in-frame ones, dropping some. This sample carries approximately 27,000 clones, around 81% of them seen once, and the ten largest clones take 0.25% to 0.35%. The sequenced material came from CD4+ T cells from blood buffy coats. The receptors derive from a human donor in good health. Both conserved end residues are part of each CDR3. Fields, in order: V gene, J gene, clone size, D gene, CDR3 protein, CDR3 DNA. A D gene is named only where the DNA matches it firmly. Rows may omit the clone size; those that give it use once, few, many or a size class.

TRBV19	TRBJ1-1	.	TRBD1	CASSTSLRTGGNEAFF	TGTGCCAGTAGTACCTCATTAAGGACAGGGGGAAATGAAGCTTTCTTT
TRBV19	TRBJ1-2	.	TRBD1	CASTRTGENYGYTF	TGTGCCAGTACTAGGACAGGAGAAAACTATGGCTACACCTTC
TRBV7-9	TRBJ1-1	few	.	CASSYTSRGPEAFF	TGTGCCAGCAGCTATACGAGCAGGGGACCTGAAGCTTTCTTT
TRBV18	TRBJ1-5	few	TRBD1	CASSLYRGDQPQHF	TGTGCCAGCTCACTTTACAGGGGAGACCAGCCCCAGCATTTT
TRBV15	TRBJ1-4	.	.	CATSRGQGNEKLFF	TGTGCCACCAGCAGGGGGCAGGGAAATGAAAAACTGTTTTTT
TRBV5-5	TRBJ1-3	.	.	CASSPGGPNSGNTIYF	TGTGCCAGCAGCCCGGGTGGACCGAACTCTGGAAACACCATATATTTT
TRBV11-3	TRBJ2-6	.	.	CASSNPGANVLTF	TGTGCCAGCAGCAACCCTGGGGCCAACGTCCTGACTTTC
TRBV12-5	TRBJ2-1	.	TRBD1	CASGLVRTGGIDEQFF	TGTGCTAGTGGTTTGGTCCGGACAGGGGGAATCGATGAGCAGTTCTTC
TRBV15	TRBJ2-5	.	TRBD1	CATSRDRGRETQYF	TGTGCCACCAGCAGGGACAGGGGGCGGGAGACCCAGTACTTC
TRBV18	TRBJ2-5	.	TRBD2	CASSPPGLSETQYF	TGTGCCAGCTCACCACCGGGACTATCCGAGACCCAGTACTTC
TRBV6-1	TRBJ2-7	.	TRBD1	CASNAAAGGSYEQYF	TGTGCCAGCAACGCGGCAGCAGGGGGATCCTACGAGCAGTACTTC
TRBV6-5	TRBJ2-7	.	.	CASSPGTKYEQYF	TGTGCCAGCAGCCCCGGGACCAAATACGAGCAGTACTTC
TRBV9	TRBJ2-7	.	TRBD2	CASIPGTSGSPGSYEQYF	TGTGCCAGCATCCCAGGGACTAGCGGGAGTCCGGGCTCCTACGAGCAGTACTTC
TRBV6-6	TRBJ2-3	.	.	CASLLLPGVSTDTQYF	TGTGCCAGCCTTCTCCTCCCGGGGGTTAGCACAGATACGCAGTATTTT
TRBV5-1	TRBJ2-1	.	TRBD1	CASSLEGASYNEQFF	TGCGCCAGCAGCTTGGAGGGGGCGTCCTACAATGAGCAGTTCTTC
TRBV7-8	TRBJ1-2	.	.	CASSLVTGWNYGYTF	TGTGCCAGCAGCTTAGTAACAGGCTGGAACTATGGCTACACCTTC
TRBV30	TRBJ2-7	.	TRBD2	CACTGTSVSYEQYF	TGTGCCTGCACCGGGACTAGCGTTTCCTACGAGCAGTACTTC
TRBV7-3	TRBJ2-3	.	TRBD1	CASSSTGGRDTQYF	TGTGCCAGCAGCTCAACAGGGGGGCGAGATACGCAGTATTTT
TRBV4-2	TRBJ1-2	.	.	CASSQVLGSTNYGYTF	TGTGCCAGCAGCCAAGTATTGGGGAGTACTAACTATGGCTACACCTTC
TRBV10-3	TRBJ2-3	.	.	CAISESGNTDTQYF	TGTGCCATCAGTGAGTCGGGAAACACAGATACGCAGTATTTT
TRBV6-6	TRBJ1-1	.	.	CASSPPENTEAFF	TGTGCCAGCAGCCCCCCAGAGAACACTGAAGCTTTCTTT
TRBV30	TRBJ1-1	.	.	CAWSVLASEAFF	TGTGCCTGGAGTGTACTGGCTTCTGAAGCTTTCTTT
TRBV7-2	TRBJ2-3	.	.	CASSPLLPSDTQYF	TGTGCCAGCAGTCCGCTACTACCTTCAGATACGCAGTATTTT
TRBV9	TRBJ2-1	few	.	CASSVTLSTRQFF	TGTGCCAGCAGCGTAACCCTGAGCACGAGGCAGTTCTTC
TRBV2	TRBJ1-4	.	.	CASSASEKLFF	TGTGCCAGCAGTGCTAGTGAAAAACTGTTTTTT
TRBV4-2	TRBJ2-7	once	TRBD2	CASSQQSGTFYYEQYF	TGTGCCAGCAGCCAACAAAGCGGGACGTTCTACTACGAGCAGTACTTC
TRBV10-3	TRBJ2-2	.	.	CAISESRNTGELFF	TGTGCCATCAGTGAGTCTAGGAACACCGGGGAGCTGTTTTTT
TRBV4-2	TRBJ2-3	.	.	CASSRERPDTQYF	TGTGCCAGCAGCCGAGAACGTCCAGATACGCAGTATTTT
TRBV2	TRBJ1-6	.	TRBD1	CASGTGNSPLHF	TGTGCCAGTGGGACAGGGAATTCACCCCTCCACTTT
TRBV29-1	TRBJ2-1	.	TRBD2	CSVGADRTSGSEQFF	TGCAGCGTTGGAGCAGACCGGACTAGCGGGAGTGAGCAGTTCTTC
TRBV5-6	TRBJ1-2	.	.	CASNPTGLGRERYGYTF	TGTGCCAGCAACCCGACGGGGCTGGGGAGAGAGAGGTATGGCTACACCTTC
TRBV18	TRBJ2-5	.	.	CASSPIQRTGTQYF	TGTGCCAGCTCACCCATCCAGCGGACCGGGACCCAGTACTTC
TRBV13	TRBJ2-6	.	.	CASSLIIPKIYRANVLTF	TGTGCCAGCAGCCTCATCATTCCAAAAATTTATAGGGCCAACGTCCTGACTTTC
TRBV5-1	TRBJ2-2	.	TRBD1	CASSPWDRGGIGELFF	TGCGCCAGCAGCCCCTGGGACAGGGGAGGGATCGGGGAGCTGTTTTTT
TRBV6-4	TRBJ2-4	.	.	CASSDTSTGIQYF	TGTGCCAGCAGTGACACCTCTACAGGGATTCAGTACTTC
TRBV6-5	TRBJ1-1	few	TRBD1	CASSYGHRGNTEAFF	TGTGCCAGCAGTTACGGGCACAGGGGGAACACTGAAGCTTTCTTT
TRBV7-2	TRBJ2-5	.	TRBD1	CASSFGQGTETQYF	TGTGCCAGCAGCTTCGGACAGGGGACAGAGACCCAGTACTTC
TRBV5-1	TRBJ2-5	.	TRBD2	CASSPSGGRGETQYF	TGCGCCAGCAGCCCCTCGGGGGGACGAGGGGAGACCCAGTACTTC
TRBV18	TRBJ2-2	.	TRBD1	CASSPRTGTGELFF	TGTGCCAGCTCACCAAGGACAGGGACCGGGGAGCTGTTTTTT
TRBV6-1	TRBJ2-5	.	TRBD1	CASRVGQGGETQYF	TGTGCCAGCAGGGTGGGACAGGGTGGAGAGACCCAGTACTTC
TRBV19	TRBJ2-1	.	.	CASSRQVSSGQFF	TGTGCCAGTAGCAGACAGGTTTCCAGTGGGCAGTTCTTC
TRBV6-6	TRBJ1-2	.	.	CASSLLQGGYTF	TGTGCCAGCAGTCTCCTACAGGGTGGCTACACCTTC
TRBV7-2	TRBJ2-3	once	.	CASSRPQTEWTDTQYF	TGTGCCAGCAGCCGACCCCAAACCGAATGGACAGATACGCAGTATTTT
TRBV30	TRBJ2-3	.	.	CAWSDGLSTDTQYF	TGTGCCTGGAGTGACGGCCTTAGCACAGATACGCAGTATTTT
TRBV30	TRBJ2-7	.	.	CAWSGLGYEQYF	TGTGCCTGGAGCGGTCTGGGGTACGAGCAGTACTTC
TRBV14	TRBJ1-2	few	.	CASSQAVPRTSNYGYTF	TGTGCCAGCAGCCAAGCTGTACCCCGAACCAGTAACTATGGCTACACCTTC
TRBV7-2	TRBJ2-3	.	TRBD2	CASSLATSGGGTDTQYF	TGTGCCAGCAGCTTAGCCACTAGCGGGGGGGGCACAGATACGCAGTATTTT
TRBV5-1	TRBJ2-5	.	.	CASSVRDPSQETQYF	TGCGCCAGCAGCGTCCGGGATCCAAGCCAAGAGACCCAGTACTTC
TRBV11-3	TRBJ2-1	.	TRBD1	CASSPPGTGVGEQFF	TGTGCCAGCAGCCCCCCCGGGACAGGGGTAGGGGAGCAGTTCTTC
TRBV6-5	TRBJ1-6	.	.	CASSYSNRNSPLHF	TGTGCCAGCAGTTACTCAAACAGGAATTCACCCCTCCACTTT
TRBV5-5	TRBJ1-3	.	.	CASSLELWALGNTIYF	TGTGCCAGCAGCTTGGAGTTGTGGGCCCTAGGAAACACCATATATTTT
TRBV7-9	TRBJ1-4	.	.	CASSQGGGNEKLFF	TGTGCCAGCAGCCAAGGGGGGGGGAATGAAAAACTGTTTTTT